One and the same sample provided the 27 T cell receptor beta chains below, sequenced in a study of cytomegalovirus exposure and HLA in healthy donors. PCR primers comprised 60 Vbeta and 13 Jbeta primers. This table comes from immunoSEQ multiplex PCR, and its TCRdb copy is limited to in-frame clones, with some not included. The top ten clones hold 6.5% of a sample with some 200,000 clones, approximately 78% of them seen once. The sequenced sample consisted of PBMCs. The receptors here all came from a woman aged 45-65 years in good health and CMV-seropositive.

This chain joins TRBV4-3 and TRBJ2-7; D may be TRBD2 (6 bases). CDR3 length equals 15 residues. CDR1 is LGHNA, CDR2 YSLEER, per germline. V was clipped by 0 bases and J by 0 bases, with 9 bases between them. The CDR3 loop is CASSQEYGSSYEQYF. The CDR3 bases are TGCGCCAGCAGCCAAGAATACGGGAGCTCCTACGAGCAGTACTTC.

This chain uses TRBV18 with TRBJ2-5; D may be TRBD2 (5 bases). This CDR3 comprises 14 residues. Germline CDR1 is KGHSH and CDR2 is LQKENI. V dropped 5 bases and J dropped 4 bases, with 14 bases sitting between them. This chain's CDR3 is CASSSQRLGETQYF. The CDR3 DNA is TGTGCCAGCTCATCCCAGCGGCTCGGAGAGACCCAGTACTTC.

The chain employs TRBV27 and TRBJ2-4; no firm D call. The CDR3 has 14 amino acids. V was shortened by 3 bases and J by 6 bases, with 12 bases between the two germline ends. CDR1 is MNHEY and CDR2 is SMNVEV in the germline V gene (reference sequence). CDR3 loop: CASSFVGSGNIQYF. DNA for the CDR3: TGTGCCAGCAGTTTTGTGGGTTCAGGAAACATTCAGTACTTC.

The V and J genes are TRBV10-3 and TRBJ2-1; TRBD2 aligns across 13 bases. This CDR3 comprises 16 residues. CDR1 and CDR2 from the germline V gene are ENHRY and SYGVKD. J was trimmed by 7 bases and V by 0 bases; bases with no gene match: 3. The CDR3 nucleotides read TGTGCCATCAGTGAGTCAACTAGCGGGGGGGCGAATGAGCAGTTCTTC. It is translated as CAISESTSGGANEQFF.

The rearrangement uses TRBV7-6 and TRBJ2-5; 12 nucleotides line up with TRBD2. The CDR3 is 18 residues long. Germline CDR1 is SGHVS and CDR2 is FNYEAQ. Trimming took 4 bases from V and 0 from J; bases not matched to a gene: 9. The CDR3 region has the DNA TGTGCCAGCAGCTCGCTAGCGGGAGGGCTCGGGTACCAAGAGACCCAGTACTTC. It encodes CASSSLAGGLGYQETQYF.

This rearrangement joins TRBV7-2 to TRBJ2-7; perhaps TRBD1 as D (6 bases). CDR3 size: 15 residues. The V gene lost 0 bases and the J gene lost 0 bases, with 9 bases spanning the gap. The germline V gene has CDR1 SGHTA and CDR2 FQGNSA. This CDR3 reads CASSLATGPSYEQYF. The CDR3 bases are TGTGCCAGCAGCTTAGCCACAGGGCCCTCCTACGAGCAGTACTTC.

The J gene is TRBJ2-2, the V gene TRBV28; tentative D call: TRBD2 (6 bases). Germline-derived CDR1 and CDR2 are MDHEN and SYDVKM. This CDR3 comprises 15 residues. Deletions cut 2 bases from V and 7 bases from J, with 14 bases between. The DNA of the CDR3 is TGTGCCAGCAGTTTAAGGGCGGGGTGGATCGGGGAGCTGTTTTTT. It translates to CASSLRAGWIGELFF.

This clone came up a few times. This rearrangement joins TRBV19 to TRBJ2-3; 9 positions agree with TRBD2. Germline-derived CDR1 and CDR2 are LNHDA and SQIVND (reference sequence). CDR3 length: 15 amino acids. V dropped 4 bases and J dropped 5; count of bases not matched to a gene: 7. The CDR3 sequence: CASSNSGGRGDTQYF. The DNA of the CDR3 is TGTGCCAGTAGTAATAGCGGGGGCCGGGGAGATACGCAGTATTTT.

The chain recombines TRBV6-1 with TRBJ1-1; no definite D call. The CDR3 has 13 residues. The V gene's germline CDR1 is MNHNS and CDR2 SASEGT. Trimming cost V 8 bases and J 1 base, with 11 bases left between them. The CDR3 sequence: CASVFRGNTEAFF. The CDR3 DNA follows: TGTGCCAGCGTCTTTCGAGGGAACACTGAAGCTTTCTTT.

This chain links TRBV18 with TRBJ2-1, with unresolved D. Germline V gene sequence: CDR1 KGHSH, CDR2 LQKENI. There are 12 residues in the CDR3. The germline V and J ends were trimmed by 3 bases and 7 bases, with 7 bases remaining between them. The CDR3: CASSPTRNEQFF. CDR3 coding DNA: TGTGCCAGCTCACCCACCAGAAATGAGCAGTTCTTC.

The genes are TRBV11-3 and TRBJ2-1; a weak D match, TRBD2 (7 bases). The CDR3 consists of 16 residues. Trimming shortened V by 2 bases and J by 5 bases, and 16 bases separated the two germline ends. From germline, CDR1 is SGHNT and CDR2 YENEEA. CDR3 region: CASSLQGGAGNNEQFF. The CDR3 coding sequence is TGTGCCAGCAGCTTACAAGGGGGGGCCGGTAACAATGAGCAGTTCTTC.

The chain joins TRBV5-1 to TRBJ2-1, with 12 bases identical to TRBD2. This CDR3 spans 14 amino acids. Germline-derived CDR1 and CDR2 are SGHRS and YFSETQ. Trimming cost V 6 bases and J 7 bases; bases outside gene matches: 5. The CDR3 nucleotides read TGCGCCAGCACCCTAGCGGGAGGGCTTAATGAGCAGTTCTTC. Translating gives CASTLAGGLNEQFF.

CDR3 in amino acids: CASSGAGEGQETQYF. The DNA of the CDR3 is TGTGCCAGCTCCGGGGCAGGGGAAGGCCAAGAGACCCAGTACTTC. This chain uses TRBV6-5 with TRBJ2-5; tentatively, D is TRBD1 (6 bases). V lost 8 bases to trimming and J lost 1 base, with 17 bases between them. CDR3 length: 15 residues. Germline CDR1 MNHEY, CDR2 SVGAGI.

This chain connects TRBV5-1 to TRBJ2-1; tentative D call: TRBD2 (7 bases). Per germline, CDR1 SGHRS and CDR2 YFSETQ. The V end was cut by 0 bases, the J end by 9 bases, with 19 bases between. This CDR3 is built from 16 residues. Here the CDR3 reads CASSLEGGRVSVEQFF. The CDR3 DNA sequence: TGCGCCAGCAGCTTGGAGGGGGGGCGGGTCTCGGTTGAGCAGTTCTTC.

This chain joins TRBV6-5 and TRBJ1-5; D is possibly TRBD1 (5 bases). CDR1 is MNHEY and CDR2 is SVGAGI in the germline V gene. There are 14 residues in the CDR3. Deletions cut 8 bases from V and 2 bases from J, with 13 bases between. This CDR3 reads CASAKTQGNQPQHF. The CDR3 DNA reads as TGTGCCAGCGCGAAAACACAGGGCAATCAGCCCCAGCATTTT.

This chain connects TRBV27 to TRBJ1-5, with D maybe TRBD1 (6 bases). Germline CDR1 and CDR2: MNHEY and SMNVEV (reference sequence). The CDR3 consists of 15 residues. Trimming shortened V by 6 bases and J by 1 base, and 13 bases separated the two germline ends. CDR3 DNA: TGTGCCAGCAGACGTCGGACAGACAGCAATCAGCCCCAGCATTTT. It translates to CASRRRTDSNQPQHF.

Only one count was recorded for this clone. V is TRBV7-9 and J is TRBJ2-5, with D perhaps TRBD1 (7 bases). CDR3 size: 15 residues. Per the germline V gene, CDR1 is SEHNR and CDR2 is FQNEAQ (reference sequence). Trimming pared 3 bases from V and 10 bases from J, leaving 21 bases between. CDR3 residues: CASSFPEGAGVDQYF. Written as DNA, the CDR3 is TGTGCCAGCAGCTTCCCGGAGGGGGCTGGAGTTGACCAGTACTTC.

The V and J genes are TRBV11-1 and TRBJ2-6; 7 nucleotides match TRBD1. Unmatched junction bases numbered 12, after V lost 4 bases and J lost 0 bases. CDR3 length: 19 amino acids. Germline V gene data show CDR1 as SGHAT and CDR2 as FQDESV (reference sequence). The CDR3 spells CASSSTGNFYLSGANVLTF. For the CDR3, the DNA is TGTGCCAGCAGCTCGACAGGGAACTTCTACCTCTCTGGGGCCAACGTCCTGACTTTC.

The genes are TRBV15 and TRBJ2-7; TRBD1 matches at 10 bases. Germline V gene data show CDR1 as LNHNV and CDR2 as YYDKDF (reference sequence). Losses at the gene ends were 4 bases for V and 3 bases for J; bases not matched to a gene: 6. The CDR3 loop spans 15 amino acids. The CDR3 loop reads CATSKDRGGFYEQYF. The CDR3 DNA reads as TGTGCCACCAGCAAGGACAGGGGGGGGTTCTACGAGCAGTACTTC.

This clone appeared once. Germline and junction disagree at one end, which may indicate a read error. This chain joins TRBV9 and TRBJ2-6; D might be TRBD1 (5 bases). CDR1 is SGDLS and CDR2 is YYNGEE in the germline V gene. This CDR3 has 15 residues. The CDR3 here is CASSVTSSGANGLTF. The CDR3 DNA reads as TGTGCCAGCAGCGTAACATCCTCTGGGGCCAACGGCCTGACTTTC.

This clone was detected a few times. The V call is TRBV4-2, the J call TRBJ2-1; TRBD2 might be the D (7 bases). This CDR3 comprises 16 residues. Trimming cost V 0 bases and J 2 bases, with 11 bases left between them. CDR1 is LGHNA, CDR2 YNFKEQ, per germline. The CDR3: CASSQDRGGAYNEQFF. The CDR3 DNA reads as TGTGCCAGCAGCCAAGATAGAGGGGGGGCCTACAATGAGCAGTTCTTC.

Turning to this clone: Germline and junction disagree at one end, which may indicate a read error. The chain carries TRBV28 and TRBJ1-4, with 8 bases matching TRBD1. Germline values: CDR1 MDHEN, CDR2 SYDVKM. The CDR3 totals 13 residues. CDR3 in amino acids: CASSSGQGRGVRF. CDR3 in DNA: TGTGCCAGCAGTTCTGGACAGGGCCGAGGTGTCCGTTTT.

The rearrangement links TRBV27 to TRBJ2-3, with 11 bases aligning to TRBD1. The V and J ends lost 8 bases and 5 bases, in that order; junction bases with no gene match: 3. The CDR3 consists of 13 residues. Germline V CDR1 and CDR2: MNHEY, SMNVEV (reference sequence). CDR3 in DNA: TGTGCCAGCTTGGGACAGGGGGAAGATACGCAGTATTTT. This sequence encodes CASLGQGEDTQYF.

The chain uses TRBV19 and TRBJ1-4; tentatively, D is TRBD1 (5 bases). Deletions cut 1 base from V and 0 bases from J, with 9 bases between. Germline loops: CDR1 LNHDA, CDR2 SQIVND (reference sequence). The CDR3 length is 16 residues. CDR3 sequence (DNA): TGTGCCAGTAGTATAGCAACGGGGGCAACTAATGAAAAACTGTTTTTT. Translating it yields CASSIATGATNEKLFF.

The rearrangement joins TRBV9 to TRBJ2-4; D is undetermined. Germline assignment: CDR1 SGDLS and CDR2 YYNGEE. The V end was cut by 3 bases, the J end by 8 bases, with 12 bases between. The CDR3 is 13 residues long. The CDR3 bases are TGTGCCAGCAGCGCCTTTGACGGAGACATTCAGTACTTC. Amino acid sequence: CASSAFDGDIQYF.

This sequence joins TRBV10-1 and TRBJ1-3; no clear D. Germline values: CDR1 WNHNN, CDR2 SYGVQD (reference sequence). V was pared by 3 bases and J by 5 bases, with 5 bases between. This CDR3 region has 12 residues. The CDR3 here is CASSDLRNTIYF. The CDR3 DNA reads as TGCGCCAGCAGTGATCTCCGAAACACCATATATTTT.

CDR3 region: CASSQGTSAGGELFF. Here the CDR3 DNA reads TGCGCCAGCAGCCAGGGGACTAGCGCGGGCGGGGAGCTGTTTTTT. The rearrangement joins TRBV4-3 to TRBJ2-2; TRBD2 matches 10 bases. The CDR3 totals 15 residues. Germline loops: CDR1 LGHNA, CDR2 YSLEER. The ends lost 3 bases at V and 7 bases at J; junction bases unmatched: 5.